What follows are 27 T cell receptor beta chains derived from one specimen sequenced in a study of technical replicates of blood from a few donors. Libraries were prepared by immunoSEQ multiplex PCR; TCRdb keeps only in-frame clonotypes and omits some of them. The sample consists of tens of thousands of clones, 98% of them appearing once. Sample: T cells isolated from PBMCs. These receptors all stem from a human donor in good health.

CDR3 in amino acids: CASSFPASFGELFF. As DNA, the CDR3 is TGTGCCAGCAGCTTCCCGGCTAGTTTTGGGGAGCTGTTTTTT. V is TRBV7-2 and J is TRBJ2-2; no clear D. CDR3 length: 14 residues. Trimming took off 3 bases at V and 8 bases at J, with 13 bases between the two ends. Per germline, CDR1 SGHTA and CDR2 FQGNSA.

The rearrangement uses TRBV5-1 and TRBJ2-1, with TRBD2 matching 13 bases. The CDR3 spans 17 residues. Germline CDR1 is SGHRS and CDR2 is YFSETQ. Trimming removed 0 bases from V and 6 bases from J; junction bases left unmatched: 6. Written as DNA, the CDR3 is TGCGCCAGCAGCTTGGGGACTAGCGGGAGTCTGCCCAATGAGCAGTTCTTC. Its protein product is CASSLGTSGSLPNEQFF.

CDR3 nucleotide sequence: TGCGCCAGCAGCCCAGGGGGTGGGAGCACTGAAGCTTTCTTT. Residues: CASSPGGGSTEAFF. V usage is TRBV5-1 and J usage is TRBJ1-1, with 7 bases matching TRBD1. V was pared by 4 bases and J by 4 bases, with 7 bases of the junction left unmatched. This CDR3 contains 14 residues. Germline V gene data show CDR1 as SGHRS and CDR2 as YFSETQ.

This clone was recorded once. The chain links TRBV7-3 to TRBJ1-1; 8 bases fit TRBD1. J was trimmed by 5 bases and V by 5 bases; bases with no gene match: 4. CDR1 and CDR2 from the germline V gene are SGHTA and FQGTGA. The length of the CDR3 is 13 residues. CDR3 coding DNA: TGTGCCAGCAGCCTTCGACAGGGGACTGAAGCTTTCTTT. Translation: CASSLRQGTEAFF.

This chain joins TRBV7-9 and TRBJ2-5; D is possibly TRBD2 (5 bases). V lost 4 bases to trimming and J lost 2 bases, with 14 bases between them. Per the germline V gene, CDR1 is SEHNR and CDR2 is FQNEAQ (reference sequence). The CDR3 spans 15 residues. The CDR3 DNA follows: TGTGCCAGCAGCTCAAGCGGAGCCTCTCAAGAGACCCAGTACTTC. This encodes CASSSSGASQETQYF.

The rearrangement uses TRBV7-9 and TRBJ2-7; 7 nucleotides align to TRBD2. V gave up 3 bases and J gave up 5 bases; unmatched junction bases: 7. The CDR3 covers 14 residues. Germline loops: CDR1 SEHNR, CDR2 FQNEAQ (reference sequence). As DNA, the CDR3 is TGTGCCAGCAGCTTGGGGGGGGTCCGTGACGAGCAGTACTTC. It specifies CASSLGGVRDEQYF.

This clone has only one observation. The V call is TRBV27, the J call TRBJ2-1; D is ambiguous. The CDR3 runs 15 residues. Trimming stripped 3 bases from V and 0 bases from J, with 9 bases between. Germline CDR1 reads MNHEY; CDR2 reads SMNVEV (reference sequence). As DNA, the CDR3 is TGTGCCAGCAGTTTTATTGGTAGCTCCTACAATGAGCAGTTCTTC. This translates into CASSFIGSSYNEQFF.

The chain employs TRBV7-8 and TRBJ2-7, with 10 nucleotides matching TRBD2. This CDR3 has 15 amino acids. V was pared by 1 base and J by 7 bases, with 7 bases of the junction left unmatched. CDR1 is SGHVS, CDR2 FQNEAQ, per germline. CDR3 DNA: TGTGCCAGCAGCTTAGTCCCGGGACTAGCGCGAGAGCAGTACTTC. Its protein is CASSLVPGLAREQYF.

The chain couples TRBV28 to TRBJ1-2; TRBD1 matches at 7 bases. With V trimmed by 7 bases and J by 4 bases, 9 bases remained unmatched. The CDR3 is 14 amino acids. Germline CDR1 and CDR2: MDHEN and SYDVKM. Here the CDR3 reads CASIPPGTAYGYTF. The CDR3 nucleotides are TGTGCCAGCATTCCCCCCGGGACAGCCTATGGCTACACCTTC.

The rearrangement joins TRBV5-1 to TRBJ2-5; tentative D call: TRBD1 (6 bases). In germline, CDR1 is SGHRS, CDR2 YFSETQ. The CDR3 consists of 16 residues. Trimming took off 6 bases at V and 0 bases at J, with 18 bases between the two ends. CDR3 DNA sequence: TGCGCCAGCACCCAGGGGAATGATCGCCACCAAGAGACCCAGTACTTC. It codes for CASTQGNDRHQETQYF.

The chain recombines TRBV29-1 with TRBJ2-7; D is unresolved. CDR1 and CDR2 from the germline V gene are SQVTM and ANQGSEA. This CDR3 is 10 amino acids long. V shed 0 bases and J shed 8 bases, with 5 bases lying between them. The CDR3 sequence: CSVEEGQQYF. CDR3 bases: TGCAGCGTTGAAGAGGGCCAGCAGTACTTC.

This chain links TRBV25-1 with TRBJ2-3; 8 bases match TRBD2. Germline V gene lookup returns CDR1 MGHDK and CDR2 SYGVNS. CDR3 length: 14 amino acids. V was clipped by 3 bases and J by 5 bases; unmatched bases: 4. The CDR3 here is CASSDGRAGDTQYF. CDR3 sequence (DNA): TGTGCCAGCAGTGACGGGAGGGCCGGAGATACGCAGTATTTT.

The chain links TRBV6-6 to TRBJ1-1, with D tentatively TRBD1 (6 bases). V lost 3 bases and J 1 base, leaving 9 bases between the germline ends. CDR3 length: 14 residues. Germline V lookup: CDR1 MNHNY, CDR2 SVGAGI (reference sequence). Here the CDR3 DNA reads TGTGCCAGCAGTTATACGACAGGGAACACTGAAGCTTTCTTT. It specifies CASSYTTGNTEAFF.

This chain joins TRBV19 and TRBJ2-1; TRBD2 matches 12 bases. With V trimmed by 6 bases and J by 6 bases, 12 bases remained unmatched. Germline lookup yields CDR1 LNHDA and CDR2 SQIVND (reference sequence). The CDR3 is made up of 17 amino acids. The CDR3 region is CASRNQRTSGDGNEQFF. The CDR3 DNA is TGTGCCAGTAGAAACCAACGGACTAGCGGGGACGGCAATGAGCAGTTCTTC.

The chain employs TRBV18 and TRBJ2-2; TRBD2 might be the D (5 bases). V was clipped by 6 bases and J by 2 bases, with 10 bases between them. The CDR3 has 14 amino acids. CDR1 and CDR2 (germline): KGHSH, LQKENI. CDR3 sequence reads: CASSVSDNTGELFF. Written as DNA, the CDR3 is TGTGCCAGCTCGGTTAGCGACAACACCGGGGAGCTGTTTTTT.

The V gene is TRBV30, the J gene TRBJ2-5; 9 positions match TRBD1. The J call may be mistaken, given a closer DNA end match to TRBJ2-7. This CDR3 spans 14 amino acids. CDR1 and CDR2 from the germline V gene are GTSNPN and SVGIG (reference sequence). The DNA of the CDR3 is TGTGCCTGGAGTGTCGGGACAGGGACCTACGAGCAGTACTTC. Translated: CAWSVGTGTYEQYF.

This clone has only one observation. The chain employs TRBV27 and TRBJ2-7, with TRBD2 matching over 7 bases. The CDR3 length is 14 residues. Germline values: CDR1 MNHEY, CDR2 SMNVEV (reference sequence). V dropped 2 bases and J dropped 4; count of bases not matched to a gene: 5. CDR3 loop: CASSLRREGYEQYF. The CDR3 DNA reads as TGTGCCAGCAGTTTACGCAGGGAGGGGTACGAGCAGTACTTC.

This clone was observed once. The V gene is TRBV30, the J gene TRBJ2-1, with a weak D call TRBD2 (6 bases). The V gene lost 5 bases and the J gene lost 0 bases, with 20 bases spanning the gap. In germline, CDR1 is GTSNPN, CDR2 SVGIG (reference sequence). This CDR3 has 17 residues. The CDR3 loop reads CAWVLRSGLSSYNEQFF. In DNA form, the CDR3 reads TGTGCCTGGGTCCTCCGGAGCGGGCTAAGCTCCTACAATGAGCAGTTCTTC.

This rearrangement joins TRBV5-1 to TRBJ2-5, with D tentatively TRBD2 (6 bases). Between the trimmed V and J ends, which lost 3 bases and 5 bases, there was a span of 20 bases. This CDR3 has 16 residues. CDR1 and CDR2 from the germline V gene are SGHRS and YFSETQ. CDR3 DNA sequence: TGCGCCAGCAGCTCTAGTGTGAGGATCGGAGGGGAGACCCAGTACTTC. The encoded protein is CASSSSVRIGGETQYF.

The CDR3 nucleotides are TGTGCCAGCAGTTCCAGGACAGGGCGCACAGATACGCAGTATTTT. Protein sequence: CASSSRTGRTDTQYF. This chain joins TRBV6-6 and TRBJ2-3, with TRBD1 matching 8 bases. This CDR3 has 15 amino acids. Germline V gene lookup returns CDR1 MNHNY and CDR2 SVGAGI (reference sequence). J gave up 1 base and V 4 bases, and 4 bases lay outside the gene matches.

The rearrangement uses TRBV29-1 and TRBJ2-2; D remains ambiguous. Per the germline V gene, CDR1 is SQVTM and CDR2 is ANQGSEA. The V gene lost 4 bases and the J gene lost 5 bases, with 8 bases spanning the gap. The CDR3 covers 12 residues. CDR3 amino acids: CSVVSGTGELFF. The CDR3 nucleotides read TGCAGCGTTGTGTCCGGGACCGGGGAGCTGTTTTTT.

The chain has TRBV5-1 and TRBJ2-7; 10 bases line up with TRBD2. This CDR3 region has 14 residues. Germline V lookup: CDR1 SGHRS, CDR2 YFSETQ. The J segment lost 6 bases and the V segment lost 0 bases, leaving 3 bases of the junction unmatched. CDR3 loop: CASSLVIAGGEQYF. The CDR3 DNA reads TGCGCCAGCAGCTTGGTAATAGCGGGAGGCGAGCAGTACTTC.

CDR3 in amino acids: CASLALDRGYQPQHF. In nucleotides, the CDR3 is TGTGCCAGCCTCGCCCTTGACAGGGGGTATCAGCCCCAGCATTTT. This chain links TRBV6-1 with TRBJ1-5; 9 bases fit TRBD1. Germline CDR1 is MNHNS and CDR2 is SASEGT. This CDR3 is 15 amino acids long. V gave up 8 bases and J gave up 5 bases; unmatched junction bases: 10.

The genes are TRBV9 and TRBJ2-3; D might be TRBD1 (5 bases). Trimming took off 4 bases at V and 6 bases at J, with 18 bases between the two ends. CDR3 length: 15 amino acids. Germline lookup yields CDR1 SGDLS and CDR2 YYNGEE. CDR3 loop: CASSSTLEDSDTQYF. CDR3 coding DNA: TGTGCCAGCAGCTCGACACTCGAAGACAGTGATACGCAGTATTTT.

This clone occurred once. The rearrangement joins TRBV23-1 to TRBJ2-3; D gene ambiguous. TRBV23-1 is classed as an ORF, of uncertain function. Trimming stripped 4 bases from V and 0 bases from J, with 14 bases between. The CDR3 spans 16 residues. The CDR3 DNA reads TGCGCCAGCAGTCCTCACCAGGAAACTAGCACAGATACGCAGTATTTT. The encoded protein is CASSPHQETSTDTQYF.

This clone occurred once. The V call is TRBV19, the J call TRBJ1-1; D not resolved. With 4 bases removed from V and 5 bases from J, the gap between germline ends came to 14 bases. The CDR3 length is 14 residues. Germline CDR1 and CDR2: LNHDA and SQIVND (reference sequence). DNA of the CDR3: TGTGCCAGTAGTACGATTGACGGGGTAACTGAAGCTTTCTTT. Its protein product is CASSTIDGVTEAFF. Full variable domain (missing parts from reference TRBV19 and TRBJ1-1): DGGITQSPKYLFRKEGQNVTLSCEQNLNHDAMYWYRQDPGQGLRLIYYSQIVNDFQKGDIAEGYSVSREKKESFPLTVTSAQKNPTAFYLCASSTIDGVTEAFFGQGTRLTVV.

This rearrangement joins TRBV5-8 to TRBJ1-5, with D possibly matching TRBD1 (5 bases). The V and J ends lost 6 bases and 3 bases respectively, with 16 bases between them. Germline-derived CDR1 and CDR2 are SGHTS and YDEGEE. The CDR3 has 15 residues. This CDR3 is CASTVWGRDNQPQHF. The CDR3 region has the DNA TGTGCCAGCACCGTCTGGGGCAGGGACAATCAGCCCCAGCATTTT.